The next 5 T cell receptor beta chains were all read from a single sample in a study of blood T cell repertoires in COVID-19. The assay was immunoSEQ multiplex PCR, and TCRdb's table has in-frame clones only and misses some. Of 200,000 to 250,000 clones listed, roughly 80% were seen once; the top ten hold more than 7%. The sequencing input was peripheral blood. The receptors here all came from a woman aged 70-85 years with acute or convalescent COVID-19.

This clone was counted a few times. The genes are TRBV7-2 and TRBJ1-1; 7 bases align to TRBD1. Germline-derived CDR1 and CDR2 are SGHTA and FQGNSA. The CDR3 is 16 amino acids. V gave up 2 bases and J gave up 3 bases; unmatched junction bases: 9. CDR3 sequence (DNA): TGTGCCAGCAGCTTATCAGTCAGGGGGTGGGACACTGAAGCTTTCTTT. The encoded protein is CASSLSVRGWDTEAFF.

The genes are TRBV3-1 (or the pseudogene TRBV3-2) and TRBJ1-3; D not certain. The CDR3 is 16 amino acids. V was shortened by 1 base and J by 4 bases, with 14 bases between the two germline ends. From germline, CDR1 is LGHDT and CDR2 YNNKEL (reference sequence). The CDR3 is CASSQASAGTGNTIYF. In DNA form, the CDR3 reads TGTGCCAGCAGCCAAGCCTCGGCAGGCACAGGAAACACCATATATTTT.

V gene TRBV27 combines with J gene TRBJ1-4; D is perhaps TRBD1 (6 bases). From germline, CDR1 is MNHEY and CDR2 SMNVEV (reference sequence). V was trimmed by 6 bases and J by 4 bases, leaving 21 bases between them. The CDR3 length is 17 residues. CDR3 sequence: CASSPNIRTASNEKLFF. Here the CDR3 DNA reads TGTGCCAGCAGCCCCAATATTCGGACAGCCAGTAATGAAAAACTGTTTTTT.

This rearrangement joins TRBV9 to TRBJ2-2; D remains ambiguous. CDR3 length: 15 amino acids. CDR1 SGDLS and CDR2 YYNGEE come from the germline V gene. Between the trimmed V and J ends, which lost 0 bases and 2 bases, there was a span of 8 bases. This CDR3 is CASSVAYYNTGELFF. In DNA, the CDR3 is TGTGCCAGCAGCGTAGCCTACTATAACACCGGGGAGCTGTTTTTT.

The chain couples TRBV9 to TRBJ2-5; 11 bases fit TRBD2. Germline values: CDR1 SGDLS, CDR2 YYNGEE. V lost 0 bases and J lost 4; bases outside the gene matches: 8. The CDR3 sequence is 17 residues long. This CDR3 reads CASSVGASGGQGETQYF. Written as DNA, the CDR3 is TGTGCCAGCAGCGTAGGGGCTAGCGGGGGGCAGGGAGAGACCCAGTACTTC.